This paragraph covers one T cell receptor (beta chain) sequence. What it binds is unknown. The treatment is: approximately nine-day PBMC culture with coronavirus spike peptide pools or control peptides (ViraFEST assay). TCRs were sequenced by ViraFEST after antigen-specific T cells had been expanded with peptide pools. The source of the sample is a study of vaccination and CD4 T cells after COVID-19. This CDR3 has 12 amino acids. Germline values: CDR1 LGHDT, CDR2 YNNKEL (reference sequence). Trimming pared 4 bases from V and 5 bases from J, leaving 8 bases between. The Oncomine TCR Beta short-read assay was what sequenced the DNA obtained from cultured CD4+ T cells. A single record per CDR3 protein comes from TCRdb applying MiXCR to the PCR reads. The sample has over 10,000 distinct CDR3 sequences; over 50% are singletons.

This chain connects TRBV3-1 to TRBJ2-5; D call uncertain. Specimen: CD4+ T cells from blood, cultured in vitro. The clonotype was recovered from a human donor who had recovered from COVID-19. CDR3 sequence reads: CASSPAAETQYF. The CDR3 nucleotides are TGTGCCAGCAGCCCAGCCGCGGAGACCCAGTACTTC.